Each of the 13 T cell receptor beta chains below was sequenced from the same sample in a study of siplizumab effects on memory and regulatory T cells (dated by TCRdb to between 2018 and 2021). The receptor library was made with the immunoSEQ multiplex PCR assay. The clones in this table, taken by TCRdb from immuneACCESS, are in-frame only. Not every clone is retained; where verified, under half of the shortfall comes from an unresolved V gene, and the cause of the rest is unknown. The sample table contains around 86,000 clones; only one count was recorded for approximately 93% of them. Around 0.3% of the sample belongs to the ten largest clones. Specimen: non-Treg CD4+ T cells sorted from blood. The sample's cell subset or site label is to be understood as: FACS-sorted unstimulated CD4+ non-regulatory T cells. All receptors derive from a human donor in good health.

The chain links TRBV4-2 to TRBJ2-7, with D unclear. The CDR3 covers 12 residues. Germline loops: CDR1 LGHNA, CDR2 YNFKEQ. V was cut by 1 base and J by 7 bases, with 8 bases left in between. The CDR3 sequence: CASSQVYGEQYF. The CDR3 DNA follows: TGTGCCAGCAGCCAAGTGTATGGGGAGCAGTACTTC.

The chain couples TRBV6-5 to TRBJ2-7; 7 bases map to TRBD1. V shed 0 bases, J shed 2 bases, and the junction held 4 bases outside the gene matches. The CDR3 runs 15 residues. Germline-derived CDR1 and CDR2 are MNHEY and SVGAGI. CDR3: CASSYSFRGTYEQYF. DNA of the CDR3: TGTGCCAGCAGTTACTCGTTCAGGGGGACCTACGAGCAGTACTTC.

This rearrangement joins TRBV9 to TRBJ2-7; D assignment may be TRBD1 or TRBD2 (5 bases each). V lost 3 bases to trimming and J lost 0 bases, with 13 bases between them. Per germline, CDR1 SGDLS and CDR2 YYNGEE. The length of the CDR3 is 15 residues. CDR3 DNA sequence: TGTGCCAGCAGCGCGGGACCCGAGGGCTCCTACGAGCAGTACTTC. Translation: CASSAGPEGSYEQYF.

J is TRBJ2-7 and V is TRBV30; D might be TRBD1 (6 bases). The V end was cut by 2 bases, the J end by 9 bases, with 17 bases between. The germline CDR1 and CDR2 sequences are GTSNPN and SVGIG (reference sequence). This CDR3 has 13 residues. CDR3 DNA sequence: TGTGCCTGGAGTCGGACAGACCGCGGCTGGCAGTACTTC. Amino acids: CAWSRTDRGWQYF.

The V call is TRBV19, the J call TRBJ2-1; possibly TRBD1 or TRBD2 for D (6 bases each). V dropped 5 bases and J dropped 2 bases, with 10 bases sitting between them. Germline values: CDR1 LNHDA, CDR2 SQIVND (reference sequence). The CDR3 is 14 amino acids. DNA for the CDR3: TGTGCCAGTAGTCGGGGGCCCGCCTACAATGAGCAGTTCTTC. Translated, it gives CASSRGPAYNEQFF. The whole variable domain, filled in from reference TRBV19 and TRBJ2-1, reads DGGITQSPKYLFRKEGQNVTLSCEQNLNHDAMYWYRQDPGQGLRLIYYSQIVNDFQKGDIAEGYSVSREKKESFPLTVTSAQKNPTAFYLCASSRGPAYNEQFFGPGTRLTVL.

The chain is built from TRBV6-5 and TRBJ2-1; TRBD2 is a possible D gene (7 bases). Trimming removed 2 bases at V and 5 bases at J, with 13 bases between. This CDR3 is built from 15 residues. Germline V CDR1 and CDR2: MNHEY, SVGAGI. As DNA, the CDR3 is TGTGCCAGCAGTTACGGGCGGGGGCGGAACAATGAGCAGTTCTTC. Amino acid sequence: CASSYGRGRNNEQFF.

The V and J genes are TRBV15 and TRBJ2-7; D might be TRBD1 (5 bases). The CDR3 spans 13 residues. Germline loops: CDR1 LNHNV, CDR2 YYDKDF (reference sequence). The V and J ends lost 8 bases and 1 base respectively, with 12 bases between them. The CDR3 here is CATGAAPSYEQYF. Here the CDR3 DNA reads TGTGCCACCGGGGCAGCTCCTTCCTACGAGCAGTACTTC.

V gene TRBV7-9 combines with J gene TRBJ1-1; weak D call: TRBD1 (5 bases). The germline V gene encodes CDR1 SEHNR and CDR2 FQNEAQ (reference sequence). Trimming took off 2 bases at V and 1 base at J, with 14 bases between the two ends. The CDR3 consists of 16 residues. The DNA of the CDR3 is TGTGCCAGCAGCTTAAATCTTGGCGGGGGGAACACTGAAGCTTTCTTT. Translation gives CASSLNLGGGNTEAFF.

V is TRBV29-1 and J is TRBJ2-7; possibly TRBD1 for D (6 bases). The CDR3 totals 13 residues. From germline, CDR1 is SQVTM and CDR2 ANQGSEA. The V and J ends lost 6 bases and 5 bases respectively, with 17 bases between them. CDR3 residues: CSVARRGGDEQYF. As DNA, the CDR3 is TGCAGCGTGGCCCGCAGGGGTGGGGACGAGCAGTACTTC.

The CDR3 protein is CASSPLAGVTDEQYF. The CDR3 coding sequence is TGTGCCAGCAGCCCTCTTGCGGGGGTTACTGACGAGCAGTACTTC. The chain has TRBV11-3 and TRBJ2-7, with TRBD2 matching 7 bases. Unmatched junction bases numbered 12, after V lost 5 bases and J lost 5 bases. This CDR3 comprises 15 residues. In germline, CDR1 is SGHNT, CDR2 YENEEA.

This chain connects TRBV5-4 to TRBJ2-5; D is unresolved. In germline, CDR1 is SGHNT, CDR2 YYREEE (reference sequence). The V gene lost 0 bases and the J gene lost 4 bases, with 10 bases spanning the gap. The CDR3 covers 14 residues. The CDR3 nucleotides are TGTGCCAGCAGCTTGGAAGCGTTCGGAGAGACCCAGTACTTC. This translates into CASSLEAFGETQYF.

The rearrangement links TRBV7-6 to TRBJ2-5; 11 bases align to TRBD2. The length of the CDR3 is 16 residues. With 0 bases clipped from V and 5 bases from J, the junction kept 5 bases outside the gene matches. The germline V gene has CDR1 SGHVS and CDR2 FNYEAQ. The CDR3: CASSLAGTSGSETQYF. CDR3 DNA: TGTGCCAGCAGCTTAGCCGGGACTAGCGGCTCGGAGACCCAGTACTTC.

The gene calls are TRBV5-1 and TRBJ2-1; TRBD2 matches at 14 bases. Germline V gene data show CDR1 as SGHRS and CDR2 as YFSETQ. The length of the CDR3 is 14 residues. The J segment lost 6 bases and the V segment lost 5 bases, leaving 1 base of the junction unmatched. The DNA for the CDR3 is TGCGCCAGCAGGACTAGCGGGGGGGCCAATGAGCAGTTCTTC. Translation: CASRTSGGANEQFF.